This is a list of T cell receptor beta chains from one sample in a study of regulatory T cells in long-lasting Graves disease. TCRdb independently ran MiXCR on the multiplex PCR reads; one entry per CDR3 protein. The sample includes roughly 450,000 distinct CDR3 sequences, less than 25% of them seen just once. The specimen comprised peripheral blood mononuclear cells (PBMCs), sampled when the disease was refractory, from a patient treated with antithyroid drugs. The receptors come from a female donor with Graves disease. Both conserved end residues are part of each CDR3. The order of the fields is J gene, V gene, clone size, D gene, CDR3 DNA, CDR3 protein. D genes are given only for firm matches. Rows give clone size only sometimes, using once, few, many, or a class for an expanded clone.

j_call: TRBJ2-7; v_call: TRBV19; clone_size: NA; d_call: TRBD2; cdr3_nt: TGTGCCAGTAGTATAGGCCCAGGGAGGGTTCGTCTCCACGAGCAGTACTTC; cdr3_aa: CASSIGPGRVRLHEQYF
j_call: TRBJ2-1; v_call: TRBV27; clone_size: many; d_call: TRBD2; cdr3_nt: TGTGCCAGCAGCCCCGGGACTAGCGCAAATGAGCAGTTCTTC; cdr3_aa: CASSPGTSANEQFF
j_call: TRBJ2-5; v_call: TRBV6-9; clone_size: few; d_call: NA; cdr3_nt: TGTGCCAGCAGTTATCGGGGGAGACAAGAGACCCAGTACTTC; cdr3_aa: CASSYRGRQETQYF
j_call: TRBJ1-5; v_call: TRBV2; clone_size: many; d_call: NA; cdr3_nt: TGTGCCAGCACCGGATTTTATAGCAATCAGCCCCAGCATTTT; cdr3_aa: CASTGFYSNQPQHF
j_call: TRBJ1-5; v_call: TRBV28; clone_size: NA; d_call: NA; cdr3_nt: TGTGCCAACAGTTTAATTTGGCAGCCCCAGCATTTT; cdr3_aa: CANSLIWQPQHF
j_call: TRBJ1-1; v_call: TRBV10-3; clone_size: few; d_call: NA; cdr3_nt: TGTGCCATCAGTGACCGATTCACTGAAGCTTTCTTT; cdr3_aa: CAISDRFTEAFF
j_call: TRBJ2-3; v_call: TRBV5-1; clone_size: NA; d_call: NA; cdr3_nt: TGCGCCAGCACCGAGGGGGGTCGGGGAGATACGCAGTATTTT; cdr3_aa: CASTEGGRGDTQYF
j_call: TRBJ2-7; v_call: TRBV27; clone_size: NA; d_call: TRBD1; cdr3_nt: TGTGCCAGCAGGCCGGGACAGGGGCGTGTACAGTACTTC; cdr3_aa: CASRPGQGRVQYF
j_call: TRBJ1-3; v_call: TRBV2; clone_size: many; d_call: NA; cdr3_nt: TGTGCCAGCATCCTAGGGGTAACGAGCTCTGGAAACACCATATATTTT; cdr3_aa: CASILGVTSSGNTIYF
j_call: TRBJ2-2; v_call: TRBV29-1; clone_size: NA; d_call: NA; cdr3_nt: TGCAGCGTTGAGCTCCTCGGGGAGCTGTTTTTT; cdr3_aa: CSVELLGELFF
j_call: TRBJ2-3; v_call: TRBV5-1; clone_size: few; d_call: NA; cdr3_nt: TGCGCCAGCAGCTTAGGGGGAGACCGCACAGATACACAGTATTTT; cdr3_aa: CASSLGGDRTDTQYF
j_call: TRBJ2-7; v_call: TRBV20-1; clone_size: NA; d_call: NA; cdr3_nt: TGCAGTGCTCTGACCGCAGACTCCTACGAGCAGTACTTC; cdr3_aa: CSALTADSYEQYF
j_call: TRBJ1-1; v_call: TRBV27; clone_size: few; d_call: NA; cdr3_nt: TGTGCCAGCAGTTTACGAGGGGCTCCCACGAGCCTAGGCACTGAAGCTTTCTTT; cdr3_aa: CASSLRGAPTSLGTEAFF
j_call: TRBJ1-6; v_call: TRBV3-1; clone_size: many; d_call: NA; cdr3_nt: TGTGCCAGCAGCCAAGAGGCAGGGCGGGGAAATTCACCCCTCCACTTT; cdr3_aa: CASSQEAGRGNSPLHF
j_call: TRBJ1-2; v_call: TRBV10-3; clone_size: NA; d_call: NA; cdr3_nt: TGTGCCATCAGTGGTGGGCGGTTCCGTAACGTCCAGAAGGACTATGGCTACACCTTC; cdr3_aa: CAISGGRFRNVQKDYGYTF
j_call: TRBJ2-7; v_call: TRBV3-1; clone_size: many; d_call: TRBD2; cdr3_nt: TGTGCCAGCAGCCTTGGGACTAGCGGAAAATACGAGCAGTACTTC; cdr3_aa: CASSLGTSGKYEQYF
j_call: TRBJ2-7; v_call: TRBV19; clone_size: many; d_call: NA; cdr3_nt: TGTGCCAGTAGTCCCCCCGGGGCAGGGGCCCTATACGAGCAGTACTTC; cdr3_aa: CASSPPGAGALYEQYF
j_call: TRBJ1-2; v_call: TRBV28; clone_size: NA; d_call: NA; cdr3_nt: TGTGCCAGCAGTTTAGATCGAGGAGTGGTGGGCTATGGCTACACCTTC; cdr3_aa: CASSLDRGVVGYGYTF